This T cell receptor beta chain derives from a study of Ad26.COV2.S vaccination and SARS-CoV-2 variants. Study background: Administration of Ad26.COV2.S was intramuscular, either once or twice 56 days apart.

Produced via immunoSEQ multiplex PCR; TCRdb's table is partial and in-frame only. The sample shows just over 350,000 clones, approximately 85% of them seen only once. Study findings and constraints: Analyses that measured TCR breadth and depth may have underestimated total T cell responses.

Worth noting for this clone: Its antigen is not identified.

The treatment here: around 19 received Ad26.COV2.S at low or high dose, single or two shots; roughly five received placebo; per-sample allocation not given. Sampling occurred on day 63 after the first vaccine or placebo injection. With V trimmed by 7 bases and J by 3 bases, 6 bases remained unmatched. The CDR3 sequence is 13 residues long. Germline V gives CDR1 WSHSY, CDR2 SAAADI. The clonotype comes from a person between 18 and 59 years old who received the Ad26.COV2.S COVID-19 vaccine or a placebo. The chain is built from TRBV10-2 and TRBJ2-7, with 7 bases that match TRBD1. Sequenced here: peripheral blood, sampled in a trial of Ad26.COV2.S vaccine versus placebo. CDR3 sequence (DNA): TGCGCCAGCACCGCCGGACAGGTCTACGAGCAGTACTTC. Amino acid sequence: CASTAGQVYEQYF.